One sample yielded the 25 T cell receptor beta chains listed below, sequenced in a study of blood T cells in healthy people across ages. A second PCR, run for roughly 7 to 11 cycles, used a sample-barcoded 5' primer plus a J-beta primer mix. TCRdb independently ran MiXCR on the 5' RACE reads; one entry per CDR3 protein. The sample holds more than 1 million distinct CDR3 sequences, under 55% seen once. The sample comprised blood. The receptors here all came from a woman aged 55-69 years in good health.

There are a few counts of this clonotype. The genes are TRBV5-1 and TRBJ2-4; tentatively, D is TRBD1 or TRBD2 (5 bases each). The DNA end favors TRBJ2-7, so the J call may be wrong. The V gene's germline CDR1 is SGHRS and CDR2 YFSETQ. This CDR3 has 16 residues. The CDR3 sequence: CASSPSVWGSHYEQYF. In DNA form, the CDR3 reads TGCGCCAGCAGCCCAAGTGTATGGGGGTCCCACTACGAGCAGTACTTC.

The table lists this clonotype with many counts. This chain joins TRBV12-3 or TRBV12-4 and TRBJ2-3, with unresolved D. CDR3 length equals 12 residues. In nucleotides, the CDR3 is TGTGCATCAGGTCCTGGCACAGATACGCAGTATTTT. Its protein product is CASGPGTDTQYF.

This sequence joins TRBV4-1 and TRBJ2-4; 9 nucleotides agree with TRBD2. TRBJ2-7 matches the DNA end more closely, so the J call is doubtful. CDR1 and CDR2 (germline): MGHRA, YSYEKL. The CDR3 contains 15 residues. CDR3 nucleotides: TGCGCCAGCAGCCAAGAAACGGCACTAGCGGGCGAGCAGTACTTC. Translated, it gives CASSQETALAGEQYF.

A single count supports this clonotype. This chain connects TRBV9 to TRBJ2-1, with D unresolved. The CDR3 sequence is 12 residues long. Germline V gives CDR1 SGDLS, CDR2 YYNGEE. Trimming removed 2 bases from V and 7 bases from J, with 7 bases in between. The CDR3 sequence: CASSVNLNEQFF. The CDR3 region has the DNA TGTGCCAGCAGCGTGAATCTAAATGAGCAGTTCTTC.

The chain combines TRBV10-3 with TRBJ2-1; D gene uncertain. The germline gives CDR1 ENHRY, CDR2 SYGVKD. V lost 2 bases and J lost 7, with 18 bases in between. There are 16 residues in the CDR3. The CDR3 sequence is CAISEALMGTGNEQFF. The CDR3 nucleotides read TGTGCCATCAGTGAGGCCCTGATGGGAACGGGTAATGAGCAGTTCTTC.

In its sample, this clonotype was seen a few times. The rearrangement uses TRBV20-1 and TRBJ2-7; 8 nucleotides line up with TRBD1. Germline V gene data show CDR1 as DFQATT and CDR2 as SNEGSKA (reference sequence). The trim removed 0 bases at V and 3 bases at J, leaving 4 bases unmatched. The CDR3 has 14 residues. The CDR3, as DNA: TGCAGTGCTAGAGATATTGACAGGGGCTACGAGCAGTACTTC. This gives the protein CSARDIDRGYEQYF.

The rearrangement joins TRBV3-1 to TRBJ2-1; TRBD2 might be the D (5 bases). Germline CDR1 is LGHDT and CDR2 is YNNKEL (reference sequence). The CDR3 is made up of 13 amino acids. The V end lost 4 bases, the J end lost 9 bases, and 13 bases lay between the germline ends. This CDR3 reads CASSPVLVSEQFF. CDR3 sequence (DNA): TGTGCCAGCAGCCCCGTACTAGTCTCTGAGCAGTTCTTC.

Concerning this clonotype itself: A much more abundant neighbour one base away suggests this may be a read error. The V gene is TRBV29-1, the J gene TRBJ2-7, with 7 positions matching TRBD2. V lost 4 bases to trimming and J lost 6 bases; unmatched junction nucleotides: 6. CDR3 length: 12 amino acids. The V gene's germline CDR1 is SQVTM and CDR2 ANQGSEA. The CDR3 spells CSVASGACEQYF. As DNA, the CDR3 is TGCAGCGTTGCAAGCGGGGCCTGCGAGCAGTACTTC.

The V and J genes are TRBV5-1 and TRBJ1-1; D is unresolved. The CDR3 has 14 amino acids. The ends were cut back, 0 bases at V and 5 bases at J, with 11 bases in the middle. Germline values: CDR1 SGHRS, CDR2 YFSETQ. CDR3 residues: CASSLGEPETEAFF. DNA for the CDR3: TGCGCCAGCAGCTTGGGGGAGCCGGAGACTGAAGCTTTCTTT.

The gene calls are TRBV7-9 and TRBJ1-2; D gene unclear. V was cut by 5 bases and J by 2 bases, with 9 bases left in between. The germline gives CDR1 SEHNR, CDR2 FQNEAQ (reference sequence). This CDR3 spans 13 amino acids. The CDR3 DNA reads as TGTGCCAGCAGCGCCCCGGGGAACTATGGCTACACCTTC. Protein: CASSAPGNYGYTF.

This clonotype has only a few counts. The chain is built from TRBV15 and TRBJ2-4, with D possibly being TRBD2 (6 bases). CDR1 and CDR2 (germline): LNHNV, YYDKDF (reference sequence). The CDR3 totals 14 residues. V lost 3 bases, J lost 2 bases, and 8 bases lay in between. The CDR3 region is CATSREGSKNIQYF. CDR3 nucleotide sequence: TGTGCCACCAGCAGGGAGGGTTCCAAAAACATTCAGTACTTC.

The chain couples TRBV5-1 to TRBJ2-3; weak D call: TRBD2 (5 bases). The germline CDR1 and CDR2 sequences are SGHRS and YFSETQ. The CDR3 is 17 amino acids. Trimming cost V 0 bases and J 6 bases, with 20 bases left between them. CDR3 sequence (DNA): TGCGCCAGCAGCTTGGTCAAGCGAACCACGAGGGCGGATACGCAGTATTTT. The encoded protein is CASSLVKRTTRADTQYF.

The genes are TRBV2 and TRBJ2-1, with unresolved D. The germline gives CDR1 SNHLY, CDR2 FYNNEI. Trimming removed 1 base from V and 8 bases from J, with 12 bases in between. CDR3 length: 14 amino acids. The CDR3 bases are TGTGCCAGCAGTGAAGAAGTCTCAGTCGATGAGCAGTTCTTC. Its translation is CASSEEVSVDEQFF.

This clonotype was counted once. V and J are TRBV10-3 and TRBJ2-7; D is ambiguous. The V and J ends lost 4 bases and 7 bases respectively, with 11 bases between them. The CDR3 is 12 amino acids. Germline CDR1 reads ENHRY; CDR2 reads SYGVKD. The CDR3 coding sequence is TGTGCCATCAGTGCCGTAGGAAATGAGCAGTACTTC. It encodes CAISAVGNEQYF.

This clonotype was seen once. This chain joins TRBV20-1 and TRBJ2-7, with 9 bases lining up with TRBD2. Germline CDR1 is DFQATT and CDR2 is SNEGSKA (reference sequence). V was clipped by 6 bases and J by 0 bases; unmatched bases: 12. The CDR3 runs to 16 residues. Here the CDR3 reads CSAGGLAGISSYEQYF. CDR3 coding DNA: TGCAGTGCAGGGGGGCTAGCGGGAATTAGCTCCTACGAGCAGTACTTC.

The rearrangement joins TRBV29-1 to TRBJ2-6, with a possible D match to TRBD1 (5 bases). The CDR3 consists of 13 residues. V dropped 5 bases and J dropped 2 bases, with 7 bases sitting between them. Germline CDR1 reads SQVTM; CDR2 reads ANQGSEA. CDR3: CSVLRAGANVLTF. DNA for the CDR3: TGCAGCGTTCTCAGGGCTGGGGCCAACGTCCTGACTTTC.

The V call is TRBV12-3 or TRBV12-4, the J call TRBJ2-3; 10 bases are shared with TRBD2. With 5 bases clipped from V and 5 bases from J, the junction kept 4 bases outside the gene matches. This CDR3 has 14 amino acids. The CDR3, as DNA: TGTGCCAGCAGTCCAAGACTAGCGGGAGATACGCAGTATTTT. Residues: CASSPRLAGDTQYF.

This sequence joins TRBV28 and TRBJ2-5; 10 nucleotides align to TRBD1. Near its end, the DNA agrees better with TRBJ2-7, so the J call may be wrong. The CDR3 is 15 amino acids. CDR1 and CDR2 (germline): MDHEN, SYDVKM. The CDR3 region has the DNA TGTGCCAGCAGTCAGTCCGGGACAGGGGTCTACGAGCAGTACTTC. Protein product: CASSQSGTGVYEQYF.

This clonotype occurred a few times. The rearrangement links TRBV29-1 to TRBJ2-1; 9 bases match TRBD2. Unmatched junction bases numbered 4, after V lost 4 bases and J lost 0 bases. Per the germline V gene, CDR1 is SQVTM and CDR2 is ANQGSEA. This CDR3 has 15 amino acids. DNA for the CDR3: TGCAGCGTTGGTTGGCGGGAGGGCTCCTACAATGAGCAGTTCTTC. Amino acids: CSVGWREGSYNEQFF.

V is TRBV27 and J is TRBJ2-5; unclear D gene. The V gene lost 6 bases and the J gene lost 1 base, with 9 bases spanning the gap. This CDR3 is 13 amino acids long. From germline, CDR1 is MNHEY and CDR2 SMNVEV (reference sequence). CDR3 amino acids: CASSDIGQETQYF. CDR3 DNA: TGTGCCAGCAGCGACATCGGCCAAGAGACCCAGTACTTC.

The V gene is TRBV11-2, the J gene TRBJ2-1; D is unclear. The CDR3 covers 15 residues. Germline-derived CDR1 and CDR2 are SGHAT and FQNNGV. Trimming took 7 bases from V and 2 from J, leaving 15 bases between them. The CDR3 loop reads CASTAPAWAYNEQFF. CDR3 in DNA: TGTGCCAGCACCGCCCCCGCCTGGGCCTACAATGAGCAGTTCTTC.

V and J are TRBV10-3 and TRBJ1-6; possibly TRBD1 for D (5 bases). CDR3 length equals 14 residues. V lost 3 bases, J lost 9 bases, and 12 bases lay in between. Looked up from germline, CDR1 is ENHRY and CDR2 is SYGVKD. Here the CDR3 DNA reads TGTGCCATCAGTGACCCGGGGGTGGGTTCACCCCTCCACTTT. Protein product: CAISDPGVGSPLHF.

The V gene is TRBV6-1, the J gene TRBJ2-5, with TRBD1 identical over 7 bases. Looked up from germline, CDR1 is MNHNS and CDR2 is SASEGT. V dropped 8 bases and J dropped 2; count of bases not matched to a gene: 14. The CDR3 covers 16 residues. The CDR3 loop reads CASQSTTGARQETQYF. The CDR3 nucleotides read TGTGCCAGCCAGTCCACCACAGGGGCGCGACAAGAGACCCAGTACTTC.

In this sample, this clonotype turned up once. The chain links TRBV30 to TRBJ1-5; TRBD1 matches at 7 bases. Trimming removed 0 bases from V and 7 bases from J; junction bases left unmatched: 12. CDR3 length: 16 residues. Germline CDR1 is GTSNPN and CDR2 is SVGIG (reference sequence). CDR3 residues: CAWSVRVTGVVQPQHF. The CDR3 DNA follows: TGTGCCTGGAGTGTACGAGTAACAGGGGTCGTACAGCCCCAGCATTTT.

The J gene is TRBJ2-2, the V gene TRBV10-3; the D gene could be TRBD1 or TRBD2 (6 bases each). The CDR3 loop spans 14 amino acids. CDR1 is ENHRY, CDR2 SYGVKD, per germline. The V end was cut by 8 bases, the J end by 4 bases, with 14 bases between. CDR3 protein: CAIRGKGGTGELFF. For the CDR3, the DNA is TGTGCCATCCGCGGGAAAGGGGGCACCGGGGAGCTGTTTTTT.